Listed here are 28 T cell receptor beta chains from one sample, sequenced in a study of Ad26.COV2.S vaccination and SARS-CoV-2 variants (dated by TCRdb to the early 2020s). Library construction relied on the immunoSEQ multiplex PCR assay. Imported from immuneACCESS, the table was reduced by TCRdb to in-frame sequences with V and J called. These copies leave out some clones; in studies compared against another copy, an unresolved V gene accounts for under half, and the cause of the remainder is not known. This sample lists approximately 410,000 clones; over 75% were detected once. The ten largest clones take up around 3.6% of the sample. The treatment or condition label of this sample denotes: roughly 20 received Ad26.COV2.S at low or high dose, single or two shots; roughly 5 received placebo; per-sample allocation not given. Repertoires of vaccine and placebo recipients were sequenced from samples taken on day 63 after the first injection.

This specimen consisted of peripheral blood, obtained in a trial of Ad26.COV2.S vaccine versus placebo. The origin of the receptors is a person aged 18-65 years who received the Ad26.COV2.S COVID-19 vaccine or a placebo.

This rearrangement joins TRBV19 to TRBJ1-2, with D possibly TRBD1 on 5 matching bases. In germline, CDR1 is LNHDA, CDR2 SQIVND (reference sequence). There are 14 residues in the CDR3. Trimming pared 0 bases from V and 6 bases from J, leaving 11 bases between. The CDR3 spells CASSIETVADGYTF. The CDR3 DNA is TGTGCCAGTAGTATAGAGACAGTGGCCGATGGCTACACCTTC.

The genes are TRBV5-6 and TRBJ1-2; tentative D call: TRBD1 (5 bases). CDR1 SGHDT and CDR2 YYEEEE come from the germline V gene. Between the trimmed V and J ends, which lost 2 bases and 5 bases, there was a span of 7 bases. CDR3 length: 12 residues. In DNA form, the CDR3 reads TGTGCCAGCAGCTTACAGGCTTATGGCTACACCTTC. Protein product: CASSLQAYGYTF.

This clone was found once. J is TRBJ2-6 and V is TRBV10-3; D call uncertain. CDR1 and CDR2 from the germline V gene are ENHRY and SYGVKD. The CDR3 extends over 13 amino acids. V shed 8 bases and J shed 2 bases, with 7 bases lying between them. CDR3 protein: CAIGQAGANVLTF. For the CDR3, the DNA is TGTGCCATCGGGCAGGCTGGGGCCAACGTCCTGACTTTC.

The chain has TRBV4-1 and TRBJ1-2, with 7 nucleotides matching TRBD1. Germline V gene lookup returns CDR1 MGHRA and CDR2 YSYEKL. The CDR3 runs to 14 residues. V was clipped by 7 bases and J by 3 bases; unmatched bases: 8. This CDR3 is CASTLDRAHYGYTF. CDR3 nucleotides: TGCGCCAGCACCCTTGACAGGGCTCACTATGGCTACACCTTC.

CDR3 bases: TGTGCCAGCACCGAGCCCTTCGACAGGGTAGGGTTGCGCGAGCAGTACTTC. Protein: CASTEPFDRVGLREQYF. The gene calls are TRBV7-2 and TRBJ2-7; 7 positions agree with TRBD1. Trimming removed 7 bases from V and 6 bases from J; junction bases left unmatched: 21. CDR1 and CDR2 from the germline V gene are SGHTA and FQGNSA. The CDR3 consists of 17 residues.

The chain recombines TRBV5-1 with TRBJ2-2; tentative D call: TRBD1 (5 bases). V lost 2 bases and J lost 3, with 5 bases in between. The germline CDR1 and CDR2 sequences are SGHRS and YFSETQ. The CDR3 spans 13 residues. The CDR3 loop is CASSLGDTGELFF. CDR3 nucleotide sequence: TGCGCCAGCAGCTTAGGGGACACCGGGGAGCTGTTTTTT.

The rearrangement uses TRBV10-3 and TRBJ2-3; the D gene could be TRBD1 or TRBD2 (5 bases each). Germline loops: CDR1 ENHRY, CDR2 SYGVKD. The length of the CDR3 is 17 residues. Trimming removed 3 bases from V and 6 bases from J, with 22 bases in between. The CDR3 DNA sequence: TGTGCCATCAGTGACGGGTACGGGGCGGGTTCTCCGGATACGCAGTATTTT. It is translated as CAISDGYGAGSPDTQYF.

The chain has TRBV27 and TRBJ2-7; possible D gene TRBD1, 6 bases. Germline V gene sequence: CDR1 MNHEY, CDR2 SMNVEV (reference sequence). V was cut by 6 bases and J by 7 bases, with 16 bases left in between. This CDR3 has 13 amino acids. The CDR3 DNA reads TGTGCCAGCAGGAACAGGGATCTTGGGGAGCAGTACTTC. This gives the protein CASRNRDLGEQYF.

The V call is TRBV2, the J call TRBJ1-5; 9 positions agree with TRBD1. CDR3 length: 13 residues. The germline gives CDR1 SNHLY, CDR2 FYNNEI. V was clipped by 7 bases and J by 10 bases; unmatched bases: 8. The CDR3 is CASNRQGGFPQHF. The CDR3 DNA reads as TGTGCCAGCAACCGACAGGGGGGCTTTCCCCAGCATTTT.

This clone was seen many times. The chain joins TRBV7-6 to TRBJ1-6, with 9 bases aligning to TRBD1. The CDR3 has 16 amino acids. In germline, CDR1 is SGHVS, CDR2 FNYEAQ. The ends lost 4 bases at V and 7 bases at J; junction bases unmatched: 8. CDR3 bases: TGTGCCAGCAGCTCTCGTCCAGACAGGGGGAATTCACCCCTCCACTTT. Its protein is CASSSRPDRGNSPLHF.

The count of this clone is one. The chain carries TRBV11-2 and TRBJ2-3; 8 bases line up with TRBD2. The length of the CDR3 is 16 residues. V lost 5 bases to trimming and J lost 0 bases; unmatched junction nucleotides: 7. Germline assignment: CDR1 SGHAT and CDR2 FQNNGV. The CDR3 here is CASSRPSGLSTDTQYF. The CDR3 coding sequence is TGTGCCAGCAGCCGGCCTAGCGGGTTGAGCACAGATACGCAGTATTTT. Combining the CDR3 with reference TRBV11-2 and TRBJ2-3 gives the whole variable domain EAGVAQSPRYKIIEKRQSVAFWCNPISGHATLYWYQQILGQGPKLLIQFQNNGVVDDSQLPKDRFSAERLKGVDSTLKIQPAKLEDSAVYLCASSRPSGLSTDTQYFGPGTRLTVL.

The chain couples TRBV7-9 to TRBJ2-4; TRBD2 is a possible D gene (6 bases). The CDR3 sequence is 12 residues long. The germline V gene encodes CDR1 SEHNR and CDR2 FQNEAQ (reference sequence). Trimming took off 3 bases at V and 6 bases at J, with 6 bases between the two ends. The CDR3 is CASSLGGNIQYF. CDR3 in DNA: TGTGCCAGCAGCTTGGGGGGAAACATTCAGTACTTC.

This chain joins TRBV11-2 and TRBJ2-3; maybe TRBD1 (5 bases). This CDR3 spans 14 amino acids. The germline CDR1 and CDR2 sequences are SGHAT and FQNNGV. The germline V and J ends were trimmed by 3 bases and 2 bases, with 9 bases remaining between them. This CDR3 reads CASSLAGPTDTQYF. The CDR3 coding sequence is TGTGCCAGCAGCTTGGCAGGGCCCACAGATACGCAGTATTTT. Filled out from reference TRBV11-2 and TRBJ2-3, the complete variable domain reads EAGVAQSPRYKIIEKRQSVAFWCNPISGHATLYWYQQILGQGPKLLIQFQNNGVVDDSQLPKDRFSAERLKGVDSTLKIQPAKLEDSAVYLCASSLAGPTDTQYFGPGTRLTVL.

This chain joins TRBV6-5 and TRBJ2-4; D might be TRBD1 (5 bases). V was shortened by 0 bases and J by 0 bases, with 9 bases between the two germline ends. The CDR3 sequence is 16 residues long. Germline CDR1 reads MNHEY; CDR2 reads SVGAGI. The CDR3 protein is CASSYSPGLAKNIQYF. In DNA, the CDR3 is TGTGCCAGCAGTTACTCGCCAGGGCTAGCCAAAAACATTCAGTACTTC.

This clone was detected only a few times. The genes are TRBV28 and TRBJ1-2; 10 bases align to TRBD1. CDR3 length: 15 amino acids. The V segment lost 4 bases and the J segment 5 bases; nucleotides outside the gene matches: 7. Germline V CDR1 and CDR2: MDHEN, SYDVKM. The DNA of the CDR3 is TGTGCCAGCAGTTATGGACAGGGGGAGCCATATGGCTACACCTTC. This encodes CASSYGQGEPYGYTF.

As DNA, the CDR3 is TGTGCCAGCAGCTTAGATAGGACCGTTTTGAGAGATGGCTACACCTTC. Translated: CASSLDRTVLRDGYTF. The chain links TRBV11-3 to TRBJ1-2, with D uncertain. Germline lookup yields CDR1 SGHNT and CDR2 YENEEA. This CDR3 comprises 16 residues. V was clipped by 0 bases and J by 6 bases, with 17 bases between them.

This clone has only one observation. This rearrangement joins TRBV6-5 to TRBJ2-7; 12 bases are shared with TRBD2. Germline V gene lookup returns CDR1 MNHEY and CDR2 SVGAGI. Trimming removed 6 bases from V and 4 bases from J; junction bases left unmatched: 7. CDR3 length equals 15 residues. The CDR3 DNA reads as TGTGCCAGCAGATCCCCTAGCGGGGGGGCTTACGAGCAGTACTTC. Protein: CASRSPSGGAYEQYF.

V gene TRBV6-5 combines with J gene TRBJ1-5; unclear D gene. V was pared by 0 bases and J by 7 bases, with 7 bases between. The CDR3 covers 13 residues. CDR1 MNHEY and CDR2 SVGAGI come from the germline V gene. For the CDR3, the DNA is TGTGCCAGCAGTTACTCCGTTTCGCAGCCCCAGCATTTT. As protein: CASSYSVSQPQHF.

This clone was seen a handful of times. This sequence joins TRBV5-1 and TRBJ2-7, with 9 bases matching TRBD1. Per the germline V gene, CDR1 is SGHRS and CDR2 is YFSETQ. The V gene end was trimmed by 5 bases and the J gene end by 3 bases; junction bases not matched to a gene: 6. This CDR3 is built from 14 residues. The CDR3, as DNA: TGCGCCAGCAGTCCCGGGACAGGGCTCTACGAGCAGTACTTC. Its translation is CASSPGTGLYEQYF.

The chain recombines TRBV24-1 with TRBJ2-3; 9 nucleotides align to TRBD2. CDR1 is KGHDR, CDR2 SFDVKD, per germline. J lost 3 bases, V lost 2 bases, and 5 bases had no gene match. The CDR3 extends over 16 amino acids. The CDR3 loop reads CATSDSRAGGTDTQYF. In DNA, the CDR3 is TGTGCCACCAGTGATTCCCGAGCGGGGGGAACAGATACGCAGTATTTT.

The chain couples TRBV7-2 to TRBJ1-2; 7 bases match TRBD1. The germline V gene has CDR1 SGHTA and CDR2 FQGNSA. The trim removed 5 bases at V and 1 base at J, leaving 7 bases unmatched. The CDR3 consists of 15 residues. The CDR3 sequence is CASSLAGGNNYGYTF. The CDR3 nucleotides read TGTGCCAGCAGCCTTGCAGGGGGAAATAACTATGGCTACACCTTC.

The chain has TRBV9 and TRBJ1-3; a weak D match, TRBD1 (5 bases). Deletions cut 0 bases from V and 4 bases from J, with 11 bases between. The germline V gene has CDR1 SGDLS and CDR2 YYNGEE. This CDR3 region has 15 residues. The CDR3 sequence is CASSVGSGAGNTIYF. For the CDR3, the DNA is TGTGCCAGCAGCGTAGGTTCCGGGGCCGGAAACACCATATATTTT.

The gene calls are TRBV27 and TRBJ1-2, with TRBD1 matching over 8 bases. The ends lost 1 base at V and 3 bases at J; junction bases unmatched: 7. The germline gives CDR1 MNHEY, CDR2 SMNVEV (reference sequence). The CDR3 has 16 amino acids. CDR3 loop: CASSLLSRGLHYGYTF. CDR3 in DNA: TGTGCCAGCAGTTTATTGTCCAGGGGGCTCCACTATGGCTACACCTTC.

This chain connects TRBV6-2 or TRBV6-3 to TRBJ2-7, with D possibly matching TRBD1 (6 bases). V gave up 4 bases and J gave up 3 bases, with 10 bases separating them. Germline-derived CDR1 and CDR2 are MNHEY and SVGEGT. The CDR3 has 13 residues. The DNA of the CDR3 is TGTGCCAGCAGTTCTGACAGGAACTACGAGCAGTACTTC. Translated, it gives CASSSDRNYEQYF.

The chain combines TRBV5-5 with TRBJ2-7, with TRBD1 matching over 9 bases. The length of the CDR3 is 14 residues. The germline V gene has CDR1 SGHKS and CDR2 YYEKEE (reference sequence). V lost 4 bases and J lost 6; bases outside the gene matches: 8. The CDR3 reads CASSNRDRVSEQYF. The CDR3 DNA sequence: TGTGCCAGCAGCAACCGGGACAGGGTCTCCGAGCAGTACTTC.

This clone was observed once. This chain links TRBV7-2 with TRBJ1-5, with D uncertain. Germline CDR1 and CDR2: SGHTA and FQGNSA. The CDR3 has 13 amino acids. Between the trimmed V and J ends, which lost 5 bases and 0 bases, there was a span of 5 bases. In DNA form, the CDR3 reads TGTGCCAGCAGCCCTAATAGCAATCAGCCCCAGCATTTT. Its protein product is CASSPNSNQPQHF. The complete variable domain, with remaining parts taken from reference TRBV7-2 and TRBJ1-5, reads GAGVSQSPSNKVTEKGKDVELRCDPISGHTALYWYRQSLGQGLEFLIYFQGNSAPDKSGLPSDRFSAERTGGSVSTLTIQRTQQEDSAVYLCASSPNSNQPQHFGDGTRLSIL.

The chain combines TRBV28 with TRBJ1-4, with 9 bases fitting TRBD1. The CDR3 extends over 17 amino acids. CDR1 is MDHEN, CDR2 SYDVKM, per germline. V was pared by 8 bases and J by 8 bases, with 18 bases of the junction left unmatched. CDR3 sequence reads: CASAKVTGGMLREKLFF. CDR3 nucleotide sequence: TGTGCCAGCGCTAAGGTTACAGGGGGCATGTTAAGAGAAAAACTGTTTTTT.

CDR3 bases: TGTGCCAGCAGCTTATGGGCCGGGACTAGCTCCTACAATGAGCAGTTCTTC. Its protein product is CASSLWAGTSSYNEQFF. The V and J genes are TRBV7-8 and TRBJ2-1; TRBD2 aligns across 8 bases. This CDR3 region has 17 residues. CDR1 and CDR2 from the germline V gene are SGHVS and FQNEAQ. V lost 2 bases, J lost 0 bases, and 6 bases stayed unmatched.